This section outlines one T cell receptor beta chain sequence together with its context. V was trimmed by 4 bases and J by 5 bases, leaving 20 bases between them. CDR3 size: 16 residues. Germline CDR1 MDHEN, CDR2 SYDVKM. The table came from immunoSEQ multiplex PCR; TCRdb's copy has only in-frame clones and leaves some out. This table holds 300,000 to 400,000 clones, roughly 91% found once. This sample was included in a study of blood T cell repertoires in COVID-19. For the study at large: From the United States, Italy and Spain came samples of acute and convalescent COVID-19.

Sample: peripheral blood. This chain links TRBV28 with TRBJ1-1; D gene uncertain. The TCR comes from a man aged 45-65 years with active or convalescent COVID-19. The DNA for the CDR3 is TGTGCCAGCAGTTATCCGTCCCACGGTAGTTGGACTGAAGCTTTCTTT. It is translated as CASSYPSHGSWTEAFF.